This T cell receptor beta chain was observed in a study of cytomegalovirus exposure and HLA in healthy donors. Study findings and constraints: The study designated 150 to 200 TCR beta chains cytomegalovirus-associated. Associated with HLA alleles at 0.05 false discovery rate in a later analysis were 16,951 TCR beta sequences.

PCR primers comprised 60 Vbeta and 13 Jbeta primers. Generated by immunoSEQ multiplex PCR, the TCRdb table keeps only in-frame clones and is missing some. This table has about 200,000 clones, roughly 80% appearing once. V dropped 3 bases and J dropped 6; count of bases not matched to a gene: 9. This CDR3 is built from 16 residues. CDR1 is KGHSH and CDR2 is LQKENI in the germline V gene. As to this clone: What it binds is unknown.

The J gene is TRBJ2-2, the V gene TRBV18; 8 bases match TRBD2. Sequenced material: PBMCs. This TCR came from a woman between 50 and 59 years old in good health and CMV-seropositive. CDR3 region: CASSPRRGVTPGELFF. The DNA of the CDR3 is TGTGCCAGCTCACCTCGGCGGGGGGTGACCCCCGGGGAGCTGTTTTTT. The full variable domain, with the rest looked up from reference TRBV18 and TRBJ2-2, is NAGVMQNPRHLVRRRGQEARLRCSPMKGHSHVYWYRQLPEEGLKFMVYLQKENIIDESGMPKERFSAEFPKEGPSILRIQQVVRGDSAAYFCASSPRRGVTPGELFFGEGSRLTVL.